A single sample is the source of the 8 T cell receptor beta chains below, sequenced in a study of OX40 agonist ivuxolimab in advanced cancers. Receptor amplification or capture employed the immunoSEQ multiplex PCR assay. Drawn from immuneACCESS, this table holds only the in-frame rearrangements with V and J called that TCRdb kept. Clones are partly lost; checked studies trace under half to an unresolved V gene and leave the rest unexplained. The sample yields roughly 120,000 clones; roughly nine tenths were counted once. 0.55% to 0.7% of the sample belongs to the ten largest clones. Sequenced material: CD4+ or CD8+ T cells sorted from blood, taken in a trial of the OX40 agonist ivuxolimab. Every receptor here comes from an adult with an advanced solid tumor such as melanoma, head and neck, liver or kidney cancer.

V is TRBV27 and J is TRBJ2-7, with D possibly matching TRBD1 (6 bases). This CDR3 is 13 amino acids long. Germline assignment: CDR1 MNHEY and CDR2 SMNVEV (reference sequence). V lost 5 bases and J lost 4, with 12 bases in between. The CDR3 loop reads CASSMKQGYEQYF. Here the CDR3 DNA reads TGTGCCAGCAGTATGAAACAGGGTTACGAGCAGTACTTC.

The chain links TRBV30 to TRBJ1-5; 8 bases agree with TRBD1. Trimming took 0 bases from V and 7 from J; bases not matched to a gene: 8. CDR3 length: 15 amino acids. The germline CDR1 and CDR2 sequences are GTSNPN and SVGIG (reference sequence). DNA of the CDR3: TGTGCCTGGAGTGTACGGGACAGGTGGGGCCAGCCCCAGCATTTT. Amino acids: CAWSVRDRWGQPQHF. The entire variable domain, with the rest obtained from reference TRBV30 and TRBJ1-5, is as follows: SQTIHQWPATLVQPVGSPLSLECTVEGTSNPNLYWYRQAAGRGLQLLFYSVGIGQISSEVPQNLSASRPQDRQFILSSKKLLLSDSGFYLCAWSVRDRWGQPQHFGDGTRLSIL.

J is TRBJ2-7 and V is TRBV7-8, with unresolved D. The CDR3 extends over 12 amino acids. The germline gives CDR1 SGHVS, CDR2 FQNEAQ. V lost 0 bases and J lost 5, with 5 bases in between. The CDR3 DNA reads as TGTGCCAGCAGCTTAGCGATAAACGAGCAGTACTTC. It specifies CASSLAINEQYF.

The chain employs TRBV12-5 and TRBJ2-7; 7 nucleotides align to TRBD2. V lost 7 bases and J lost 5; bases outside the gene matches: 14. This CDR3 region has 15 residues. Germline V gene lookup returns CDR1 LGHNT and CDR2 FRNRAP. CDR3 DNA sequence: TGTGCTAGTGCCCAAGGGGTGGCGGGGGTACACGAGCAGTACTTC. This sequence encodes CASAQGVAGVHEQYF.

J is TRBJ1-5 and V is TRBV15; unclear D gene. Looked up from germline, CDR1 is LNHNV and CDR2 is YYDKDF (reference sequence). Trimming took 3 bases from V and 8 from J, leaving 8 bases between them. The CDR3 loop spans 12 amino acids. The CDR3 nucleotides read TGTGCCACCAGCAGTCCTTGGGAGCCCCAGCATTTT. The encoded protein is CATSSPWEPQHF.

This chain's CDR3 is CASRVNSANQETQYF. CDR3 nucleotides: TGTGCCAGCAGGGTCAATAGCGCGAACCAAGAGACCCAGTACTTC. V is TRBV27 and J is TRBJ2-5, with D possibly TRBD2 on 5 matching bases. The ends were cut back, 6 bases at V and 0 bases at J, with 14 bases in the middle. CDR1 is MNHEY, CDR2 SMNVEV, per germline (reference sequence). The CDR3 sequence is 15 residues long.

The chain joins TRBV19 to TRBJ1-4, with 8 nucleotides matching TRBD1. The CDR3 sequence is 16 residues long. The trim removed 5 bases at V and 3 bases at J, leaving 8 bases unmatched. Germline V gene lookup returns CDR1 LNHDA and CDR2 SQIVND (reference sequence). The CDR3 sequence: CASSGRDRTANEKLFF. The CDR3 DNA sequence: TGTGCCAGTAGTGGCCGGGACAGGACCGCTAATGAAAAACTGTTTTTT.

This chain joins TRBV6-6 and TRBJ2-7; 10 bases line up with TRBD1. The CDR3 runs to 13 residues. Germline CDR1 is MNHNY and CDR2 is SVGAGI (reference sequence). Unmatched junction bases numbered 4, after V lost 7 bases and J lost 4 bases. CDR3 in amino acids: CASTGTGVYEQYF. CDR3 bases: TGTGCCAGCACCGGGACAGGGGTGTACGAGCAGTACTTC.